This T cell receptor beta chain is from a study of chemoradiotherapy in HPV16-positive cancers. The repertoire was sequenced with immunoSEQ multiplex PCR; TCRdb's copy has only in-frame clones and lacks some. This table has some 700 clones, roughly 90% appearing once. The CDR3 runs to 15 residues. The germline V and J ends were trimmed by 1 base and 1 base, with 8 bases remaining between them. In germline, CDR1 is LNHDA, CDR2 SQIVND (reference sequence). The count of this clone is one. Over chemoradiotherapy, repertoires were sampled more than once. The genes are TRBV19 and TRBJ2-4, with D possibly being TRBD1 (5 bases). The specimen comprised tumor tissue, sampled from a patient who underwent chemoradiotherapy. The clonotype originates from a human donor with HPV-associated anogenital cancer. DNA of the CDR3: TGTGCCAGTAGTATAGTGGCAGGGGCCAAAAACATTCAGTACTTC. Translated, it gives CASSIVAGAKNIQYF.